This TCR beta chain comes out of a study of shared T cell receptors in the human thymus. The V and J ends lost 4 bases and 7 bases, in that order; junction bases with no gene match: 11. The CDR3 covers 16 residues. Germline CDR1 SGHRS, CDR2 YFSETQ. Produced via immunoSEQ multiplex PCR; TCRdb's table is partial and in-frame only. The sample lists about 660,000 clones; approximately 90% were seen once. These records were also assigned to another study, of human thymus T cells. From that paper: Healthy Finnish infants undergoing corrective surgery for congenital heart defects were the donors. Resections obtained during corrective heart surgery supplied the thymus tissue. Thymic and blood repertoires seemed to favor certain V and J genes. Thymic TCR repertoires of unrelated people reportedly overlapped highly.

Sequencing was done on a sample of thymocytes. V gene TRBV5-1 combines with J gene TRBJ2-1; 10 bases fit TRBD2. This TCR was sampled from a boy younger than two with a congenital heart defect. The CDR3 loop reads CASSLSGTSATNEQFF. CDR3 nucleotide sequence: TGCGCCAGCAGCCTCAGCGGGACTAGCGCCACAAATGAGCAGTTCTTC.